This T cell receptor beta chain was retrieved from a study of T cell repertoires in cytomegalovirus infection (dated by TCRdb to the late 2010s). Background for the entire study: Because public TCR beta signatures pointed to carriage of CMV infection together with the matching HLA type, the HLA type of each donor mattered for the analysis. What the study reported, not specific to this receptor: In the ex vivo response, HLA-C-restricted CMV-specific TCR beta clonotypes were dominant, and in two of eight donors the single most frequent clonotype came from this HLA-C-restricted group. In both this cohort and an independent 352-donor cohort, the cumulative frequency of public TCR beta family members distinguished carriers of CMV infection plus the relevant HLA type.

Concerning this clonotype itself: No cognate antigen has been identified for it. One base away there is no much larger clone; base qualities are not given.

Here V drops 7 bases and J drops 3 bases, and the junction holds 10 bases not matched to any gene. CDR3 length: 15 amino acids, cysteine to phenylalanine. The only DNA kept is the CDR3, 45 bases in frame from the first base. In the germline V gene (reference sequence), CDR1 corresponds to DFQATT and CDR2 to SNEGSKA. The sequencing machine was an Illumina HiSeq 1500. Clones were called with MiXCR by TCRdb after fastp trimmed the public reads at Q25, and only in-frame beta chains were retained. Rows are unified per CDR3 protein, each entry keeping the most common DNA and genes. Counted in this sample were some 220,000 distinct CDR3 sequences; roughly an eighth of them appeared once. Approximately 1.6% of the sample rests with the top ten.

Recombination linked TRBV20-1 to TRBJ2-7; 12 nucleotides in the junction match TRBD1. Source material: PBMCs. This clonotype originated in a human donor in good health (CMV status not recorded). Some clones in this sample may be carry-over from other donors' samples. The CDR3 region: CSVSPRDRGLYEQYF. The DNA reads as follows: TGCAGTGTCTCTCCCCGGGACAGGGGGCTCTACGAGCAGTACTTC.